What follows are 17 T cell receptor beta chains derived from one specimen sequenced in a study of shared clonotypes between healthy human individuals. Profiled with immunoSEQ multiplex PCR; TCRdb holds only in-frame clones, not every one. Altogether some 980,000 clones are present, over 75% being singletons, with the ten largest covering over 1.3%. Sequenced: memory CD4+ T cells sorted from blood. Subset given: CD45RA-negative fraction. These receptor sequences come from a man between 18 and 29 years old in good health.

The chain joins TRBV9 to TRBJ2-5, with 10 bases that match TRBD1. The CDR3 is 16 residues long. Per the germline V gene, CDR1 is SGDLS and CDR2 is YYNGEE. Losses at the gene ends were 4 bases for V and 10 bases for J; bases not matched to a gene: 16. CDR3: CASSPSGDRGGRDQYF. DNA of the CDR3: TGTGCCAGCAGCCCCAGTGGGGACAGGGGAGGTAGAGACCAGTACTTC.

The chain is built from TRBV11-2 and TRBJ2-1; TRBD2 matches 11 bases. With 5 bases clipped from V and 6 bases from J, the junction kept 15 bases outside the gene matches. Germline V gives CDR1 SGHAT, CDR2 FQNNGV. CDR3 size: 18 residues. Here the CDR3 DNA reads TGTGCCAGCAGCCCCACGGGGATAGCGGGAGGGCAGGGCAATGAGCAGTTCTTC. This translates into CASSPTGIAGGQGNEQFF.

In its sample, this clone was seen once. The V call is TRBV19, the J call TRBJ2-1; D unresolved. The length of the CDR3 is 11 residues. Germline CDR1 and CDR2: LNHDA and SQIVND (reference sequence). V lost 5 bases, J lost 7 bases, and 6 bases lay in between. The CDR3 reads CASSSRNEQFF. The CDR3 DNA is TGTGCCAGTAGTTCCCGGAATGAGCAGTTCTTC.

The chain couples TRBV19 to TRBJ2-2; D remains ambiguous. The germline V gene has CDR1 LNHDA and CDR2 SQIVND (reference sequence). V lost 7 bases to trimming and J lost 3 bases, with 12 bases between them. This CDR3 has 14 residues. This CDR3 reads CASIYGPHTGELFF. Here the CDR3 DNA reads TGTGCCAGTATATACGGGCCGCACACCGGGGAGCTGTTTTTT. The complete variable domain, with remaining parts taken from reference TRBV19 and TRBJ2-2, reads DGGITQSPKYLFRKEGQNVTLSCEQNLNHDAMYWYRQDPGQGLRLIYYSQIVNDFQKGDIAEGYSVSREKKESFPLTVTSAQKNPTAFYLCASIYGPHTGELFFGEGSRLTVL.

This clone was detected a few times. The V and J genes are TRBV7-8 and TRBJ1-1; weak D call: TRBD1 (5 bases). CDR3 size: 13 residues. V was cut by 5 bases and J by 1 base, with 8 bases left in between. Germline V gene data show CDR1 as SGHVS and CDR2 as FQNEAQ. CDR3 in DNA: TGTGCCAGCAGCGTGGGGCAGAACACTGAAGCTTTCTTT. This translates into CASSVGQNTEAFF.

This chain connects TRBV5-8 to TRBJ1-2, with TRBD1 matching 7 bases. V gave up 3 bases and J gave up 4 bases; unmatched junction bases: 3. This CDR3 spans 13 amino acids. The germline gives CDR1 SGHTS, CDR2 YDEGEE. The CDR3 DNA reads TGTGCCAGCAGCTGGACAGGAACCTATGGCTACACCTTC. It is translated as CASSWTGTYGYTF.

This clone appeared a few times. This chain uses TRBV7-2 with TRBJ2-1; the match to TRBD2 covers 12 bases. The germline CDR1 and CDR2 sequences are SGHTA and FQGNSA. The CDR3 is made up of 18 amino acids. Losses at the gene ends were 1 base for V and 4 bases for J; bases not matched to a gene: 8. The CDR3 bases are TGTGCCAGCAGCTTAGGGGGACCCGGGACTAGCGGGTACAATGAGCAGTTCTTC. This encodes CASSLGGPGTSGYNEQFF. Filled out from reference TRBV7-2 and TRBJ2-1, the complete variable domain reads GAGVSQSPSNKVTEKGKDVELRCDPISGHTALYWYRQSLGQGLEFLIYFQGNSAPDKSGLPSDRFSAERTGGSVSTLTIQRTQQEDSAVYLCASSLGGPGTSGYNEQFFGPGTRLTVL.

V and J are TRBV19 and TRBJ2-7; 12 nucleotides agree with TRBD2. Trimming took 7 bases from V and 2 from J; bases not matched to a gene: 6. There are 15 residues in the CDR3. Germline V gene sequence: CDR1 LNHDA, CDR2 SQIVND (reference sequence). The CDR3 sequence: CASTATSGGTYEQYF. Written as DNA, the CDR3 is TGTGCCAGTACCGCGACTAGCGGGGGTACCTACGAGCAGTACTTC.

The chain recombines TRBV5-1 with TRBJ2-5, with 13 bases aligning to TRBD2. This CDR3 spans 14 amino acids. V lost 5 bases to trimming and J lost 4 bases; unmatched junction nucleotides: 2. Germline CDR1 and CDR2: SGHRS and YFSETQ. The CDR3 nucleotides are TGCGCCAGCAGGGGACTAGCGGGGTTAGAGACCCAGTACTTC. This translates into CASRGLAGLETQYF.

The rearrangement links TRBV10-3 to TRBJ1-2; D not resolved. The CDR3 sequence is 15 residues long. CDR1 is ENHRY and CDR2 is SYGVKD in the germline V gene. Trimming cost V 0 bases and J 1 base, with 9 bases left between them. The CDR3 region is CAISESLLDNYGYTF. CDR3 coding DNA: TGTGCCATCAGTGAGTCGTTACTGGATAACTATGGCTACACCTTC.

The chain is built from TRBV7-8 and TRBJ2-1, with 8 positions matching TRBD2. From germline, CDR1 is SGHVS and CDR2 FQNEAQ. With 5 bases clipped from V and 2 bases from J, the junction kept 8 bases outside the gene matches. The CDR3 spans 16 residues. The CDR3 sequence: CASSPSLAGPYNEQFF. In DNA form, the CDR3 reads TGTGCCAGCAGCCCCTCCCTAGCGGGCCCCTACAATGAGCAGTTCTTC. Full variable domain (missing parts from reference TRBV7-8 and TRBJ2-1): GAGVSQSPRYKVAKRGQDVALRCDPISGHVSLFWYQQALGQGPEFLTYFQNEAQLDKSGLPSDRFFAERPEGSVSTLKIQRTQQEDSAVYLCASSPSLAGPYNEQFFGPGTRLTVL.

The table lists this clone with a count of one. The DNA for the CDR3 is TGTGCCAGCAGCTCCGGGACCCGGGAGGCCGAGCAGTACTTC. The encoded protein is CASSSGTREAEQYF. The chain carries TRBV9 and TRBJ2-7; 7 bases agree with TRBD2. Germline V gene lookup returns CDR1 SGDLS and CDR2 YYNGEE. The CDR3 totals 14 residues. J lost 6 bases, V lost 4 bases, and 10 bases had no gene match.

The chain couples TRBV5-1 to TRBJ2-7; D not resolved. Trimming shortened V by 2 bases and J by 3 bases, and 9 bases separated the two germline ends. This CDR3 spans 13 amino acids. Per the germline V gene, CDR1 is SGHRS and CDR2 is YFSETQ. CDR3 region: CASSLGKNYEQYF. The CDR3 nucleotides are TGCGCCAGCAGCTTAGGCAAAAACTACGAGCAGTACTTC.

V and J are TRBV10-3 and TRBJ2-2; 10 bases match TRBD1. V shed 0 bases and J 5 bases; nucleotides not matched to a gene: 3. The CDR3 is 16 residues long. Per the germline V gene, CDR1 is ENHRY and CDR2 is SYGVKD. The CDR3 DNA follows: TGTGCCATCAGTGAGTCGGCGGGACAGGGGACCGGGGAGCTGTTTTTT. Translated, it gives CAISESAGQGTGELFF.

The CDR3, as DNA: TGTGCCAGCAGCGCGGGACTAGCGGGACTTAACACAGATACGCAGTATTTT. Its translation is CASSAGLAGLNTDTQYF. The chain links TRBV11-3 to TRBJ2-3; 13 bases match TRBD2. With 5 bases clipped from V and 2 bases from J, the junction kept 7 bases outside the gene matches. CDR1 and CDR2 (germline): SGHNT, YENEEA. The CDR3 loop spans 17 amino acids.

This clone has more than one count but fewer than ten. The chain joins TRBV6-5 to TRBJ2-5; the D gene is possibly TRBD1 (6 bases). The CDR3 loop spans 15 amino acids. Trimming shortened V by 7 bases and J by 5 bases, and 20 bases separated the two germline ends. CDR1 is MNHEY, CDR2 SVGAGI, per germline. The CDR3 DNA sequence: TGTGCCAGCAACCAGGGTAGGGGGTTGAGTGAGACCCAGTACTTC. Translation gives CASNQGRGLSETQYF.

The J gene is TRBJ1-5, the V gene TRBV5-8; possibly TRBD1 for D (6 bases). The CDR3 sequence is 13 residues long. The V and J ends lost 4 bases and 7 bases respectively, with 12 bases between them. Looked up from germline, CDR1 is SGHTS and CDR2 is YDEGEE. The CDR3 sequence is CASSKTGFQPQHF. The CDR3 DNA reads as TGTGCCAGCAGCAAGACAGGTTTCCAGCCCCAGCATTTT.